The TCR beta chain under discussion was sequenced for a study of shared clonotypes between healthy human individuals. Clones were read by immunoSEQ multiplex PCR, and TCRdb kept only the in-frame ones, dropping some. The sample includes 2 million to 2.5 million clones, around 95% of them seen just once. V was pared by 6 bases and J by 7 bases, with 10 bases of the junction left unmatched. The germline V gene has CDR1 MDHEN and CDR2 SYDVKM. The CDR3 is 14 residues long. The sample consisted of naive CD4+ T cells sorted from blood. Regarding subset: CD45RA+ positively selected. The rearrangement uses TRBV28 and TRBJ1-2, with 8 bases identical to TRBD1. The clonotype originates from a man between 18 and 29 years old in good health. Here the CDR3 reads CASSDDRGVGGYTF. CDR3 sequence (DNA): TGTGCCAGCAGCGATGACAGGGGAGTAGGTGGCTACACCTTC.